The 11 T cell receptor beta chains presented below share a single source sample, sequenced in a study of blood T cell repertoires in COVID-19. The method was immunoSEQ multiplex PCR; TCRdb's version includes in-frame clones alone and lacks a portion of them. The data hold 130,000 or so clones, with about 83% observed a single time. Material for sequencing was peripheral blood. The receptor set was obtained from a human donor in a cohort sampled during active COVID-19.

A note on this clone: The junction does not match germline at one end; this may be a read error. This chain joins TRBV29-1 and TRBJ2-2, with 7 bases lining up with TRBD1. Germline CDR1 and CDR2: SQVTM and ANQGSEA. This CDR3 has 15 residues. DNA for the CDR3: TGCAGCGTTAAAGACAGGGCATGGGACACCGGGGAGCTGTTTTTT. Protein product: CSVKDRAWDTGELFF.

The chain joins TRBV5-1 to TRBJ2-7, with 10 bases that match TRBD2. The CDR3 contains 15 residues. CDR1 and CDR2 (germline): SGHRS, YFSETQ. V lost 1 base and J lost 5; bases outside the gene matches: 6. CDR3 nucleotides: TGCGCCAGCAGCTTGTCCCTAGCGGGAGTAAACGAGCAGTACTTC. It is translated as CASSLSLAGVNEQYF.

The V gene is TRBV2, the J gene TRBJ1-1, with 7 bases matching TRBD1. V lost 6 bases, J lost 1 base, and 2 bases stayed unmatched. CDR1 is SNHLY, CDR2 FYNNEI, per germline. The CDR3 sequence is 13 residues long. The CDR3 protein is CASSRDRNTEAFF. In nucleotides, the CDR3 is TGTGCCAGCAGCCGGGACAGGAACACTGAAGCTTTCTTT.

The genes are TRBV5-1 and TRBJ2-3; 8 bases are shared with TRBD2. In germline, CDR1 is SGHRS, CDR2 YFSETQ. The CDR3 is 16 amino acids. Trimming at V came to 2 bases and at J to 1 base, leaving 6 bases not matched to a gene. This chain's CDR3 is CASSLTSGVGTDTQYF. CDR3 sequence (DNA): TGCGCCAGCAGCTTAACTAGCGGAGTCGGCACAGATACGCAGTATTTT.

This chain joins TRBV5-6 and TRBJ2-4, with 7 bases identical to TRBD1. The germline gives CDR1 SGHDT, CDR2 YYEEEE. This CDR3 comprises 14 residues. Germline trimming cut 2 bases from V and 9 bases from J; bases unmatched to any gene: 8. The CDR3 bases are TGTGCCAGCAGCTTACGACAGGGTGGGGGCATTCAGTACTTC. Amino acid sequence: CASSLRQGGGIQYF.

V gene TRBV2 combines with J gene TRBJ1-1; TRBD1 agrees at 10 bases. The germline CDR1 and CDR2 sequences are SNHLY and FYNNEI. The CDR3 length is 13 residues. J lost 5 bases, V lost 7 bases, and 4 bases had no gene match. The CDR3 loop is CASTRQGATEAFF. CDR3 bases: TGTGCCAGCACCCGACAGGGGGCGACTGAAGCTTTCTTT.

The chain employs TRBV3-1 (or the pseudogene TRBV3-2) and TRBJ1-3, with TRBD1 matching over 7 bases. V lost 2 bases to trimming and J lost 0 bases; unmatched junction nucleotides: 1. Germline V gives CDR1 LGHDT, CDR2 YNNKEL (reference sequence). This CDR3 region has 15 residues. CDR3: CASSQQGVSGNTIYF. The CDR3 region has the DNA TGTGCCAGCAGCCAACAGGGGGTCTCTGGAAACACCATATATTTT.

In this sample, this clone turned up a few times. As DNA, the CDR3 is TGCAGCGTTAAGGGCGAGGGGGTGGAGACCCAGTACTTC. It yields the protein CSVKGEGVETQYF. This chain uses TRBV29-1 with TRBJ2-5, with D possibly TRBD1 on 6 matching bases. CDR3 length: 13 residues. V was trimmed by 5 bases and J by 5 bases, leaving 15 bases between them. CDR1 SQVTM and CDR2 ANQGSEA come from the germline V gene.

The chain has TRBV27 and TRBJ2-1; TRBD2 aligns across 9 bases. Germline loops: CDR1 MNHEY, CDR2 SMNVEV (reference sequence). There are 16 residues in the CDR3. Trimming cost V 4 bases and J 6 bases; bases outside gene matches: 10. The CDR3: CASSYSAGGHGNEQFF. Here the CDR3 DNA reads TGTGCCAGCAGTTATTCAGCGGGAGGCCACGGCAATGAGCAGTTCTTC.

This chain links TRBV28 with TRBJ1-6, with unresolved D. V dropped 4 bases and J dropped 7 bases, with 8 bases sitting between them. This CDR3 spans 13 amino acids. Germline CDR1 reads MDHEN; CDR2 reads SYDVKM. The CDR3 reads CASSSPGNSPLHF. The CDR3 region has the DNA TGTGCCAGCAGTTCTCCGGGGAATTCACCCCTCCACTTT.

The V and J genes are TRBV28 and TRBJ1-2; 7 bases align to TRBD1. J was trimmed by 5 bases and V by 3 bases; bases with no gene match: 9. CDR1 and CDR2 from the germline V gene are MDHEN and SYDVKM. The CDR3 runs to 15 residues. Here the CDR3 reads CASSFVDRAGYGYTF. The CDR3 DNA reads TGTGCCAGCAGTTTCGTAGACAGGGCGGGTTATGGCTACACCTTC.